The sequence of this T cell receptor beta chain was determined in a study of T cells in Graves' hyperthyroidism and ophthalmopathy. Turning to the study itself: Peripheral blood was obtained at initial diagnosis, preceding any treatment.

Whole-study findings and limits: Among thyroid clonotypes expanded above 0.001, most also appeared in blood.

A note on this clonotype: Its specificity is unknown.

RNA transcripts gave rise to amplified TCR beta CDR3 regions. When the TCR CDR3 underwent first-round RT-PCR, the HTBI primer set was used. TCRdb re-analysed the multiplex PCR reads in MiXCR, keeping a single row per CDR3 protein. The sample has hundreds of thousands of distinct CDR3 sequences; 38% are singletons. Sequencing input: blood. The TCR comes from a man between 18 and 35 years old with Graves' hyperthyroidism.

The CDR3 region is CSGVTGGILYGYTF. The CDR3 DNA is TGCAGCGGCGTAACAGGTGGAATCCTATATGGCTACACCTTC. The chain uses TRBV29-1 and TRBJ1-2; TRBD1 might be the D (5 bases). This CDR3 comprises 14 residues. Germline CDR1 reads SQVTM; CDR2 reads ANQGSEA. Trimming stripped 7 bases from V and 5 bases from J, with 20 bases between. Based on the CDR3 plus reference TRBV29-1 and TRBJ1-2, the full variable domain is SAVISQKPSRDICQRGTSLTIQCQVDSQVTMMFWYRQQPGQSLTLIATANQGSEATYESGFVIDKFPISRPNLTFSTLTVSNMSPEDSSIYLCSGVTGGILYGYTFGSGTRLTVV.